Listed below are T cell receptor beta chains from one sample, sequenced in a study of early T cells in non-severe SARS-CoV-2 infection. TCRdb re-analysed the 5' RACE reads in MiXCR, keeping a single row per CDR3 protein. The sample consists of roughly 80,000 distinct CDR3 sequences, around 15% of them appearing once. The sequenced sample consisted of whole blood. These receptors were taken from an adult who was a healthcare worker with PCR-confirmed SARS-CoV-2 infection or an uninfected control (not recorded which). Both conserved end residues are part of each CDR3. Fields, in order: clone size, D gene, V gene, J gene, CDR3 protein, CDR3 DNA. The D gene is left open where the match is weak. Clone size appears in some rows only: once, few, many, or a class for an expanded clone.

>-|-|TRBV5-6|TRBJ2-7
CASSLMMGRSEQYF
TGTGCCAGCAGCTTGATGATGGGAAGGTCCGAGCAGTACTTC
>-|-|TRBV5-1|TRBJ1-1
CASSLGPSTEAFF
TGCGCCAGCAGCTTGGGACCGAGCACTGAAGCTTTCTTT
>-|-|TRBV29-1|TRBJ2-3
CSAHLGPGGTDTQYF
TGCAGCGCCCATTTAGGTCCAGGGGGCACAGATACGCAGTATTTT
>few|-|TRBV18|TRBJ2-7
CASSPSQYESYEQYF
TGTGCCAGCTCACCCTCCCAATACGAATCCTACGAGCAGTACTTC
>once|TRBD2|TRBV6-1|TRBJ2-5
CASSEQRSAGFQETQYF
TGTGCCAGCAGTGAACAAAGGTCAGCGGGGTTCCAAGAGACCCAGTACTTC
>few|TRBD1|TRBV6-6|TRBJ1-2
CASSSQGTVYGYTF
TGTGCCAGCAGCTCACAGGGGACCGTCTATGGCTACACCTTC
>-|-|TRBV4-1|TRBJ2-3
CASSPRFISTDTQYF
TGCGCCAGCAGCCCCAGGTTTATATCCACAGATACGCAGTATTTT
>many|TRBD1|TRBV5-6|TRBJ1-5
CASSLGRIRTGRNSNQPQHF
TGTGCCAGCAGCTTGGGACGAATACGGACAGGCCGGAATAGCAATCAGCCCCAGCATTTT
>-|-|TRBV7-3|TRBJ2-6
CASSLGGGPLSGANVLTF
TGTGCCAGCAGCTTAGGCGGAGGTCCTCTTTCTGGGGCCAACGTCCTGACTTTC
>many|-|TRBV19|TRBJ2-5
CASSIRYGGRETQYF
TGTGCCAGTAGTATCCGGTACGGGGGGCGAGAGACCCAGTACTTC
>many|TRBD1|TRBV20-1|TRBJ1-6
CSARDVQGTSGSPLHF
TGCAGTGCTAGAGATGTACAGGGGACTAGTGGTTCACCCCTCCACTTT
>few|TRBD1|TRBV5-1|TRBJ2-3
CASSLGSDRGRDTQYF
TGCGCCAGCAGCTTGGGATCGGACAGGGGGCGAGATACGCAGTATTTT
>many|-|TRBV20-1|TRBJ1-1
CSAGWDHVIAEAFF
TGCAGTGCTGGGTGGGACCACGTTATAGCTGAAGCTTTCTTT
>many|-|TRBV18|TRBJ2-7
CASSQGAGEQYF
TGTGCCAGCTCCCAGGGAGCAGGCGAGCAGTACTTC
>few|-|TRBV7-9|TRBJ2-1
CASSLEGYRLFF
TGTGCCAGCAGCTTGGAGGGTTACCGTTTGTTCTTC
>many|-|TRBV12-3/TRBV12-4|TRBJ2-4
CASSLVGAAKNIQYF
TGTGCCAGCAGTTTAGTAGGGGCGGCCAAAAACATTCAGTACTTC
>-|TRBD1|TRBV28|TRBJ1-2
CASRPGQLGYGYTF
TGTGCCAGCAGGCCGGGACAGTTGGGCTATGGCTACACCTTC
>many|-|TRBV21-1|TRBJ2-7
CASSIEPRKLFYEQYF
TGTGCCAGCAGCATCGAGCCCAGGAAACTTTTCTACGAGCAGTACTTC
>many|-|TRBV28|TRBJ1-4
CASSTTGEKLFF
TGTGCCAGCAGCACAACGGGTGAAAAACTGTTTTTT
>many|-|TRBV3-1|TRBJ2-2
CASSQDRPSGELFF
TGTGCCAGCAGCCAAGATCGCCCATCCGGGGAGCTGTTTTTT
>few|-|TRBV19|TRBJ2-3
CASSILGAYAADTQYF
TGTGCCAGTAGTATACTAGGGGCTTACGCGGCAGATACGCAGTATTTT
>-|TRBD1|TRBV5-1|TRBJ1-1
CASSLEGTGGSEAFF
TGCGCCAGCAGCTTGGAGGGGACAGGGGGCTCTGAAGCTTTCTTT
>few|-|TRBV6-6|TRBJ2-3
CASSYQGLSTDTQYF
TGTGCCAGCAGTTACCAGGGGCTAAGCACAGATACGCAGTATTTT
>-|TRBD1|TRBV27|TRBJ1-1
CPSSPGQGGDTEAFF
TGTCCCAGCAGTCCCGGACAGGGAGGGGACACTGAAGCTTTCTTT
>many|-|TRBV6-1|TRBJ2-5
CASNRRQTQYF
TGTGCCAGCAACCGGAGACAGACCCAGTACTTC
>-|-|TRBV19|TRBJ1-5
CASSRGDISSQPQHF
TGTGCCAGTAGTAGGGGGGACATTTCCAGCCAGCCCCAGCATTTT
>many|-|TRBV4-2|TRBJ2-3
CASSQDLSGAADTQYF
TGTGCCAGCAGCCAAGATCTGTCGGGAGCCGCAGATACGCAGTATTTT
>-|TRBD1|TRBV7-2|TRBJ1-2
CASSLVTGTGYGYTF
TGTGCCAGCAGCTTGGTAACGGGGACAGGGTATGGCTACACCTTC
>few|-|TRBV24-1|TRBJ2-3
CATSDLVDTQYF
TGTGCCACCAGTGATTTGGTTGATACGCAGTATTTT
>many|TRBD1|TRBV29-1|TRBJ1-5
CSVCGQGGNQPQHF
TGCAGCGTTTGTGGACAGGGGGGCAATCAGCCCCAGCATTTT
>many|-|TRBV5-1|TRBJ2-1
CASSLLPQQLSYNEQFF
TGCGCCAGCAGCCTTTTACCTCAGCAGTTATCCTACAATGAGCAGTTCTTC
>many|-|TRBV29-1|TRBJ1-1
CSASHGTEAFF
TGCAGCGCCTCCCACGGAACTGAAGCTTTCTTT
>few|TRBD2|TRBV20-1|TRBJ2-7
CSARDVQSGGYEQYF
TGCAGTGCTAGAGACGTTCAGAGCGGGGGCTACGAGCAGTACTTC
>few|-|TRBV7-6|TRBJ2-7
CASSLGPGVSYEQYF
TGTGCCAGCAGCTTAGGTCCAGGGGTCTCCTACGAGCAGTACTTC
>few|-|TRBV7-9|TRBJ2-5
CASSLARERRETQYF
TGTGCCAGCAGCTTAGCGCGGGAACGGCGAGAGACCCAGTACTTC
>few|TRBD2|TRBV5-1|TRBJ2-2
CASKAGLAANTGELFF
TGCGCCAGCAAAGCCGGACTAGCAGCGAACACCGGGGAGCTGTTTTTT
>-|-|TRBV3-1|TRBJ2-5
CTSSQAGVETQYF
TGTACCAGCAGCCAAGCAGGGGTAGAGACCCAGTACTTC
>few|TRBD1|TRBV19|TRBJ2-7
CASSIEDRDSYEQYF
TGTGCCAGTAGTATAGAGGACAGGGACTCCTACGAGCAGTACTTC
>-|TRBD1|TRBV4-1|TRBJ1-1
CASSQGPGQPSAFF
TGCGCCAGCAGCCAAGGGCCGGGACAGCCATCGGCTTTCTTT
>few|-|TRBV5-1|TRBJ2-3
CASSTTLGQGTDTQYF
TGCGCCAGCAGCACAACTCTGGGACAAGGCACAGATACGCAGTATTTT
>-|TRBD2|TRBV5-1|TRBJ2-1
CASTNLAGGPLTEQFF
TGCGCCAGCACCAACTTAGCGGGAGGACCTCTAACGGAGCAGTTCTTC
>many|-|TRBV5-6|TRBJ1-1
CASSATGLSEAFF
TGTGCCAGCAGCGCGACGGGGCTGTCTGAAGCTTTCTTT
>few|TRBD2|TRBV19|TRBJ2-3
CASSSSGIRTDTQYF
TGTGCCAGTAGTAGTAGCGGGATTAGGACAGATACGCAGTATTTT
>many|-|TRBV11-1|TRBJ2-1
CASSLNPWTGGTDEQFF
TGTGCCAGCAGCTTAAACCCCTGGACTGGGGGTACCGATGAGCAGTTCTTC
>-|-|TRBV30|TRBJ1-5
CAWIKGGHFNQPQHF
TGTGCCTGGATAAAGGGGGGACACTTCAATCAGCCCCAGCATTTT
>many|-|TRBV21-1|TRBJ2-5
CASSKLPAPEETQYF
TGTGCCAGCAGCAAATTACCAGCGCCTGAAGAGACCCAGTACTTC
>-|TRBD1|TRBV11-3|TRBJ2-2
CASSGPGTGVNTGELFF
TGTGCCAGCAGCGGACCCGGGACAGGGGTGAACACCGGGGAGCTGTTTTTT
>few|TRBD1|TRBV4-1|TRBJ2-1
CASSQDTRRGQDEQFF
TGCGCCAGCAGCCAAGATACGAGAAGGGGGCAGGATGAGCAGTTCTTC
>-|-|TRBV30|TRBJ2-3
CAWRSPRMGKSGDTQYF
TGTGCCTGGAGATCCCCCCGAATGGGGAAAAGCGGGGATACGCAGTATTTT
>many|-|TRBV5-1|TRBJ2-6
CASSSFLTVFLNSGANVLTF
TGCGCCAGCAGCTCGTTCCTGACAGTTTTCCTAAACTCTGGGGCCAACGTCCTGACTTTC